Presented here are 11 T cell receptor beta chains from one specimen sequenced in a study of blood T cell repertoires in COVID-19. The repertoire was sequenced with immunoSEQ multiplex PCR; TCRdb's copy has only in-frame clones and lacks some. The sample yields over 25,000 clones, roughly four fifths seen once. Sequences were obtained from peripheral blood. The receptor source for this set is an elderly woman with acute or convalescent COVID-19.

The chain is built from TRBV11-2 and TRBJ2-5; D may be TRBD2 (5 bases). CDR1 is SGHAT, CDR2 FQNNGV, per germline. V lost 5 bases, J lost 5 bases, and 15 bases lay in between. The CDR3 runs 14 residues. CDR3 loop: CASSTERSRETQYF. DNA of the CDR3: TGTGCCAGCAGCACGGAGCGGTCCAGGGAGACCCAGTACTTC.

This chain links TRBV5-5 with TRBJ1-4, with a weak D call TRBD1 (6 bases). Trimming left V 2 bases short and J 7 bases short, with 18 bases between. The CDR3 contains 16 residues. The germline V gene has CDR1 SGHKS and CDR2 YYEKEE (reference sequence). CDR3 protein: CASSFLTGRFGEKLFF. Written as DNA, the CDR3 is TGTGCCAGCAGCTTTCTAACAGGGCGCTTCGGTGAAAAACTGTTTTTT.

The rearrangement uses TRBV2 and TRBJ2-3; 9 bases are shared with TRBD2. The CDR3 length is 14 residues. Germline values: CDR1 SNHLY, CDR2 FYNNEI. With 1 base clipped from V and 11 bases from J, the junction kept 7 bases outside the gene matches. In DNA, the CDR3 is TGTGCCAGCAGTGAAGTGGCGGGAGGGCTCGGGCAGTATTTT. Translation gives CASSEVAGGLGQYF.

This clone turned up a few times. The V call is TRBV9, the J call TRBJ2-3; D might be TRBD2 (5 bases). Germline values: CDR1 SGDLS, CDR2 YYNGEE. V was clipped by 0 bases and J by 2 bases, with 10 bases between them. This CDR3 region has 15 residues. This CDR3 is CASSVGGPITDTQYF. For the CDR3, the DNA is TGTGCCAGCAGCGTAGGCGGGCCGATCACAGATACGCAGTATTTT. Supplemented by reference TRBV9 and TRBJ2-3, the full variable domain reads DSGVTQTPKHLITATGQRVTLRCSPRSGDLSVYWYQQSLDQGLQFLIQYYNGEERAKGNILERFSAQQFPDLHSELNLSSLELGDSALYFCASSVGGPITDTQYFGPGTRLTVL.

The chain combines TRBV28 with TRBJ1-4, with D maybe TRBD1 (6 bases). The CDR3 sequence is 15 residues long. Germline V lookup: CDR1 MDHEN, CDR2 SYDVKM. V gave up 3 bases and J gave up 4 bases, with 12 bases separating them. The chain's CDR3 is CASSLAQGFNEKLFF. The CDR3 nucleotides read TGTGCCAGCAGTTTGGCACAGGGCTTTAATGAAAAACTGTTTTTT.

This chain uses TRBV2 with TRBJ2-2, with 11 bases identical to TRBD1. This CDR3 spans 14 amino acids. V lost 10 bases, J lost 7 bases, and 8 bases stayed unmatched. CDR1 and CDR2 (germline): SNHLY, FYNNEI. Written as DNA, the CDR3 is TGTGCCACCCGGACAGGGGGCCAAGGCGGGGAGCTGTTTTTT. Its protein product is CATRTGGQGGELFF.

The rearrangement joins TRBV18 to TRBJ2-7; 9 nucleotides match TRBD2. This CDR3 has 15 amino acids. V shed 1 base and J 6 bases; nucleotides not matched to a gene: 7. CDR1 is KGHSH and CDR2 is LQKENI in the germline V gene. In DNA form, the CDR3 reads TGTGCCAGCTCACCACAAGTAGCGGGAGTAGGCGAGCAGTACTTC. Translation gives CASSPQVAGVGEQYF.

This clone was counted between two and nine times. This rearrangement joins TRBV5-1 to TRBJ2-3, with D perhaps TRBD1 (5 bases). Germline lookup yields CDR1 SGHRS and CDR2 YFSETQ. The CDR3 is 15 amino acids. V was trimmed by 0 bases and J by 4 bases, leaving 12 bases between them. CDR3 coding DNA: TGCGCCAGCAGCTTGGAAGTACAGGCCTCAGATACGCAGTATTTT. Its translation is CASSLEVQASDTQYF.

V usage is TRBV5-1 and J usage is TRBJ1-1, with D possibly matching TRBD1 (6 bases). Germline lookup yields CDR1 SGHRS and CDR2 YFSETQ. V lost 0 bases to trimming and J lost 2 bases, with 14 bases between them. This CDR3 spans 16 amino acids. The CDR3 sequence is CASSLAVRGGNTEAFF. The CDR3 nucleotides read TGCGCCAGCAGCTTGGCCGTCAGGGGTGGAAACACTGAAGCTTTCTTT.

The chain links TRBV7-2 to TRBJ2-5, with D perhaps matching TRBD1 (6 bases). V was pared by 2 bases and J by 4 bases, with 17 bases between. Germline CDR1 reads SGHTA; CDR2 reads FQGNSA. This CDR3 spans 16 amino acids. In DNA, the CDR3 is TGTGCCAGCAGCTTATATCTTCTCCAAGGGGGAGAGACCCAGTACTTC. Translation: CASSLYLLQGGETQYF.

J is TRBJ2-5 and V is TRBV11-2; possibly TRBD1 for D (6 bases). Trimming pared 3 bases from V and 4 bases from J, leaving 12 bases between. There are 14 residues in the CDR3. Germline lookup yields CDR1 SGHAT and CDR2 FQNNGV. The CDR3 DNA reads as TGTGCCAGCAGCTTTACAGGGATTCGAGAGACCCAGTACTTC. Amino acids: CASSFTGIRETQYF. Supplemented by reference TRBV11-2 and TRBJ2-5, the full variable domain reads EAGVAQSPRYKIIEKRQSVAFWCNPISGHATLYWYQQILGQGPKLLIQFQNNGVVDDSQLPKDRFSAERLKGVDSTLKIQPAKLEDSAVYLCASSFTGIRETQYFGPGTRLLVL.